A single sample gave rise to the 19 T cell receptor beta chains below, sequenced in a study of cytomegalovirus exposure and HLA in healthy donors. The PCR used 60 Vbeta and 13 Jbeta primers. Data came from immunoSEQ multiplex PCR; TCRdb stores just in-frame clones and leaves some out. Among about 180,000 clones listed, roughly 75% were seen once. The sample taken for sequencing was PBMCs. These receptors were taken from a female donor in good health and CMV-seronegative.

The chain uses TRBV7-9 and TRBJ1-1; TRBD1 matches 8 bases. The CDR3 totals 14 residues. From germline, CDR1 is SEHNR and CDR2 FQNEAQ (reference sequence). The ends lost 5 bases at V and 0 bases at J; junction bases unmatched: 2. CDR3 nucleotides: TGTGCCAGCAGCGGACAGGGCCTGAACACTGAAGCTTTCTTT. Residues: CASSGQGLNTEAFF.

The chain has TRBV2 and TRBJ1-2; 7 bases match TRBD1. The CDR3 loop spans 12 amino acids. From germline, CDR1 is SNHLY and CDR2 FYNNEI. J lost 8 bases, V lost 4 bases, and 4 bases had no gene match. The CDR3 nucleotides read TGTGCCAGCAGTGGGGAACAGGGGGGCTACACCTTC. This translates into CASSGEQGGYTF.

The rearrangement links TRBV7-9 to TRBJ2-5; 7 nucleotides align to TRBD2. The length of the CDR3 is 14 residues. V shed 5 bases and J 5 bases; nucleotides not matched to a gene: 8. The V gene's germline CDR1 is SEHNR and CDR2 FQNEAQ (reference sequence). The CDR3 spells CASSPGLGGETQYF. The CDR3 bases are TGTGCCAGCAGCCCCGGCCTGGGGGGGGAGACCCAGTACTTC.

This chain links TRBV19 with TRBJ2-7; TRBD2 matches 14 bases. Trimming at V came to 3 bases and at J to 3 bases, leaving 4 bases not matched to a gene. This CDR3 is 16 amino acids long. Germline-derived CDR1 and CDR2 are LNHDA and SQIVND (reference sequence). This CDR3 reads CASSIGTSGSIYEQYF. CDR3 nucleotides: TGTGCCAGTAGTATTGGGACTAGCGGGAGTATCTACGAGCAGTACTTC.

The rearrangement uses TRBV11-3 and TRBJ2-1; the match to TRBD1 covers 11 bases. Trimming cost V 4 bases and J 8 bases; bases outside gene matches: 7. The CDR3 totals 15 residues. CDR1 is SGHNT and CDR2 is YENEEA in the germline V gene. The CDR3 loop reads CASSSGTGGFYEQFF. Here the CDR3 DNA reads TGTGCCAGCAGCTCCGGGACAGGGGGTTTTTATGAGCAGTTCTTC.

The chain combines TRBV5-4 with TRBJ2-1; TRBD2 aligns across 10 bases. The CDR3 runs to 16 residues. Germline V gene sequence: CDR1 SGHNT, CDR2 YYREEE (reference sequence). J was trimmed by 4 bases and V by 4 bases; bases with no gene match: 8. CDR3 coding DNA: TGTGCCAGCAGCGCAAGCGGGAGGGCCTTGTACAATGAGCAGTTCTTC. Residues: CASSASGRALYNEQFF.

The chain couples TRBV9 to TRBJ1-2, with D perhaps TRBD1 (5 bases). The V and J ends lost 4 bases and 1 base respectively, with 14 bases between them. From germline, CDR1 is SGDLS and CDR2 YYNGEE. This CDR3 has 15 residues. CDR3 protein: CASSTGQVGNYGYTF. CDR3 sequence (DNA): TGTGCCAGCAGCACCGGACAAGTAGGTAACTATGGCTACACCTTC.

This rearrangement joins TRBV5-1 to TRBJ2-3, with D possibly being TRBD2 (7 bases). Between the trimmed V and J ends, which lost 2 bases and 4 bases, there was a span of 11 bases. Germline values: CDR1 SGHRS, CDR2 YFSETQ. This CDR3 region has 14 residues. The CDR3 loop is CASSFEGGPDTQYF. The CDR3 DNA reads TGCGCCAGCAGCTTCGAGGGGGGGCCAGATACGCAGTATTTT.

This clone was seen more than once but under ten times. The chain uses TRBV6-5 and TRBJ1-2; D might be TRBD1 (5 bases). V lost 4 bases to trimming and J lost 13 bases, with 13 bases between them. Germline V gives CDR1 MNHEY, CDR2 SVGAGI. The CDR3 is made up of 11 amino acids. The CDR3 reads CASSLQEKCTF. CDR3 sequence (DNA): TGTGCCAGCAGTTTACAGGAGAAGTGCACCTTC.

The chain is built from TRBV27 and TRBJ2-7; TRBD2 aligns across 11 bases. CDR1 and CDR2 from the germline V gene are MNHEY and SMNVEV (reference sequence). The CDR3 has 15 amino acids. J gave up 2 bases and V 2 bases, and 2 bases lay outside the gene matches. CDR3: CASSLGTSGTYEQYF. CDR3 nucleotide sequence: TGTGCCAGCAGTTTAGGGACTAGCGGCACCTACGAGCAGTACTTC.

The gene calls are TRBV12-5 and TRBJ2-2; weak D call: TRBD1 (6 bases). Germline CDR1 is LGHNT and CDR2 is FRNRAP. This CDR3 has 19 amino acids. The V gene lost 2 bases and the J gene lost 5 bases, with 24 bases spanning the gap. The CDR3 here is CASGLPRTPSRGETGELFF. The DNA for the CDR3 is TGTGCTAGTGGTTTGCCCCGCACCCCTAGCAGGGGAGAAACCGGGGAGCTGTTTTTT.

This clone was recorded a few times. The chain recombines TRBV30 with TRBJ2-2, with TRBD2 matching 11 bases. This CDR3 region has 15 residues. V trimming: 0 bases; J trimming: 7 bases; junction bases outside the gene matches: 4. Germline V gene data show CDR1 as GTSNPN and CDR2 as SVGIG (reference sequence). This chain's CDR3 is CAWSVLSGRGGELFF. The CDR3 DNA reads TGTGCCTGGAGTGTACTTAGCGGGAGGGGCGGGGAGCTGTTTTTT.

The CDR3 region is CSARSRGWTFF. In DNA, the CDR3 is TGCAGTGCTAGGAGTAGGGGGTGGACTTTCTTT. The rearrangement uses TRBV20-1 and TRBJ1-1; possibly TRBD1 for D (6 bases). Between the trimmed V and J ends, which lost 3 bases and 12 bases, there was a span of 14 bases. Germline V gives CDR1 DFQATT, CDR2 SNEGSKA (reference sequence). The CDR3 covers 11 residues.

The chain combines TRBV28 with TRBJ2-1; 9 bases are shared with TRBD2. The CDR3 consists of 15 residues. Germline V gives CDR1 MDHEN, CDR2 SYDVKM. The trim removed 7 bases at V and 5 bases at J, leaving 9 bases unmatched. DNA for the CDR3: TGTGCCAGCACGCGGGCGGGAGGGTTCAACAATGAGCAGTTCTTC. The encoded protein is CASTRAGGFNNEQFF.

The chain links TRBV7-2 to TRBJ1-2; D is possibly TRBD1 (6 bases). Germline values: CDR1 SGHTA, CDR2 FQGNSA. V lost 5 bases and J 0 bases, leaving 13 bases between the germline ends. The length of the CDR3 is 15 residues. CDR3 sequence (DNA): TGTGCCAGCAGCCTACTACAGGGCTCTAACTATGGCTACACCTTC. Encoded protein: CASSLLQGSNYGYTF.

This clone was seen a handful of times. CDR3 residues: CASSLWRIGAFF. The CDR3 coding sequence is TGTGCCAGCAGCTTATGGAGGATTGGGGCTTTCTTT. V and J are TRBV7-9 and TRBJ1-1, with unresolved D. Trimming stripped 2 bases from V and 11 bases from J, with 12 bases between. Looked up from germline, CDR1 is SEHNR and CDR2 is FQNEAQ (reference sequence). The CDR3 length is 12 residues.

The chain employs TRBV7-3 and TRBJ2-1; 10 nucleotides line up with TRBD2. The CDR3 has 18 amino acids. Germline CDR1 SGHTA, CDR2 FQGTGA. With 5 bases clipped from V and 9 bases from J, the junction kept 19 bases outside the gene matches. CDR3 sequence reads: CASSRKSSSGRAGVEQFF. Here the CDR3 DNA reads TGTGCCAGCAGCCGGAAGTCTTCCAGCGGGAGGGCCGGGGTTGAGCAGTTCTTC.

This chain links TRBV6-1 with TRBJ1-3; no clear D. Germline V gene lookup returns CDR1 MNHNS and CDR2 SASEGT. The V and J ends lost 4 bases and 0 bases respectively, with 22 bases between them. The CDR3 consists of 19 residues. The CDR3 is CASSGVIGDRHFSGNTIYF. In DNA, the CDR3 is TGTGCCAGCAGTGGAGTTATCGGGGATAGACACTTCTCTGGAAACACCATATATTTT.

The rearrangement links TRBV6-1 to TRBJ2-1; 9 positions match TRBD2. V shed 8 bases, J shed 10 bases, and the junction held 12 bases outside the gene matches. The CDR3 is 14 amino acids. Germline V gives CDR1 MNHNS, CDR2 SASEGT. The CDR3, as DNA: TGTGCCAGCCAAACGGCGGGAGGGCACGAAGAGCAGTTCTTC. Protein: CASQTAGGHEEQFF.